This TCR beta chain was recorded in a study of cytotoxic CD8 clonotypes in ibrutinib-treated CLL. Study-wide context: Response samples followed a median about twelve months of treatment, range 6 to 36.

For TCR beta libraries, approximately 2 micrograms of genomic DNA were obtained from cryopreserved PBMCs. Generated by immunoSEQ multiplex PCR, the TCRdb table keeps only in-frame clones and is missing some. The sample carries about 15,000 clones, 55% to 65% recorded once. This clone has more than one count but fewer than ten. Its specificity is not known. Overall study findings and caveats: Before falling back toward baseline at progression, clonality had risen at the time of ibrutinib response. Sampling schedules were unmatched across sustained-remission and progressing patients.

Germline lookup yields CDR1 MNHNY and CDR2 SVGAGI (reference sequence). Trimming removed 0 bases at V and 6 bases at J, with 12 bases between. The length of the CDR3 is 14 residues. The sequencing used PBMCs, collected before ibrutinib treatment. The gene calls are TRBV6-6 and TRBJ2-7; the D gene is possibly TRBD1 (5 bases). The sequence was obtained from a human donor with chronic lymphocytic leukemia. The CDR3 region is CASSYSSAGLEQYF. CDR3 coding DNA: TGTGCCAGCAGTTACTCGAGTGCAGGGCTCGAGCAGTACTTC.